One sample yielded the 29 T cell receptor beta chains listed below, sequenced in a study of cytomegalovirus exposure and HLA in healthy donors. The primer mix had 60 Vbeta and 13 Jbeta primers. The data were produced by immunoSEQ multiplex PCR, yet TCRdb's version contains in-frame clones alone and is incomplete. The sample carries under 150,000 clones, around 75% recorded once. Source material: PBMCs. Every receptor here comes from a woman aged 45-60 years in good health and CMV-seropositive.

As regards this clone: Relative to the germline gene, one junction end is altered; a read error may explain this. The chain uses TRBV7-7 and TRBJ2-1, with 9 bases fitting TRBD1. CDR1 is SSHAT and CDR2 is FNYEAQ in the germline V gene (reference sequence). This CDR3 contains 13 residues. CDR3 sequence: CASSPEPGQGKFF. In DNA form, the CDR3 reads TGTGCTAGCAGCCCGGAACCGGGACAGGGAAAGTTCTTC.

This clone came up a few times. The chain recombines TRBV15 with TRBJ1-2; D remains ambiguous. The V gene lost 1 base and the J gene lost 7 bases, with 13 bases spanning the gap. Per germline, CDR1 LNHNV and CDR2 YYDKDF (reference sequence). The length of the CDR3 is 14 residues. The CDR3 spells CATSRVVETGGYTF. Written as DNA, the CDR3 is TGTGCCACCAGCAGAGTTGTGGAAACGGGTGGCTACACCTTC.

The chain combines TRBV7-6 with TRBJ2-1, with TRBD2 matching 8 bases. The junction had 7 bases not matched to a gene; V was cut back by 5 bases and J by 1 base. The CDR3 has 16 residues. Germline V gene lookup returns CDR1 SGHVS and CDR2 FNYEAQ. The CDR3 DNA reads as TGTGCCAGCAGCCTGGGGACTAGTTGGTCCTACAATGAGCAGTTCTTC. Protein: CASSLGTSWSYNEQFF.

The chain uses TRBV2 and TRBJ1-1; 9 nucleotides line up with TRBD1. J lost 8 bases, V lost 4 bases, and 8 bases had no gene match. The CDR3 covers 14 residues. Germline loops: CDR1 SNHLY, CDR2 FYNNEI. CDR3 sequence (DNA): TGTGCCAGCAGTGCCGGGACAGGGCGGGAAGAAGCTTTCTTT. Translated, it gives CASSAGTGREEAFF.

This chain joins TRBV6-5 and TRBJ2-7; TRBD1 aligns across 8 bases. The V and J ends lost 2 bases and 3 bases, in that order; junction bases with no gene match: 6. The germline V gene encodes CDR1 MNHEY and CDR2 SVGAGI. CDR3 length: 15 residues. The CDR3: CASSYRDRGLYEQYF. CDR3 DNA sequence: TGTGCCAGCAGTTACAGAGACAGGGGTCTCTACGAGCAGTACTTC.

The V and J genes are TRBV5-1 and TRBJ2-1; D is undetermined. The CDR3 has 13 amino acids. V lost 0 bases, J lost 8 bases, and 9 bases lay in between. Germline V gene data show CDR1 as SGHRS and CDR2 as YFSETQ. The CDR3 loop is CASSLAVGDEQFF. The CDR3 region has the DNA TGCGCCAGCAGCTTGGCTGTCGGTGATGAGCAGTTCTTC.

This sequence joins TRBV13 and TRBJ2-1; a possible D gene is TRBD2 (6 bases). CDR1 is PRHDT and CDR2 is FYEKMQ in the germline V gene (reference sequence). The germline V and J ends were trimmed by 4 bases and 9 bases, with 16 bases remaining between them. The CDR3 totals 14 residues. The CDR3 is CASSSRPGLSEQFF. CDR3 nucleotide sequence: TGTGCCAGCAGCTCACGGCCGGGACTCAGTGAGCAGTTCTTC.

The chain couples TRBV9 to TRBJ2-1; 11 positions agree with TRBD2. The V gene end was trimmed by 4 bases and the J gene end by 6 bases; junction bases not matched to a gene: 9. The CDR3 covers 16 residues. From germline, CDR1 is SGDLS and CDR2 YYNGEE. CDR3 residues: CASSTQPGLAANEQFF. In DNA, the CDR3 is TGTGCCAGCAGCACGCAGCCGGGACTAGCGGCCAATGAGCAGTTCTTC.

The V and J genes are TRBV7-9 and TRBJ1-2; 7 positions agree with TRBD1. This CDR3 contains 14 residues. V gave up 1 base and J gave up 8 bases; unmatched junction bases: 7. In germline, CDR1 is SEHNR, CDR2 FQNEAQ (reference sequence). The CDR3 sequence is CASSLVTGREGYTF. The CDR3 DNA follows: TGTGCCAGCAGCTTAGTGACAGGGCGAGAGGGCTACACCTTC.

There are a few counts of this clone. The rearrangement links TRBV7-8 to TRBJ1-3; D is uncertain. This CDR3 has 15 amino acids. Germline V gives CDR1 SGHVS, CDR2 FQNEAQ. V was shortened by 3 bases and J by 2 bases, with 11 bases between the two germline ends. CDR3 amino acids: CASSFLEGAGNTIYF. In DNA form, the CDR3 reads TGTGCCAGCAGCTTCCTGGAGGGAGCTGGAAACACCATATATTTT.

The chain links TRBV5-1 to TRBJ2-3, with 9 positions matching TRBD2. Losses at the gene ends were 7 bases for V and 1 base for J; bases not matched to a gene: 10. The germline gives CDR1 SGHRS, CDR2 YFSETQ. CDR3 length: 16 amino acids. The CDR3 coding sequence is TGCGCCAGCGGCGGCGGGAGGGGGTACGGCACAGATACGCAGTATTTT. Its protein is CASGGGRGYGTDTQYF.

This chain links TRBV7-2 with TRBJ1-5; maybe TRBD1 (6 bases). Trimming pared 5 bases from V and 7 bases from J, leaving 12 bases between. Germline V gene lookup returns CDR1 SGHTA and CDR2 FQGNSA. The CDR3 runs 13 residues. The CDR3 reads CASSAGQRQPQHF. The CDR3 coding sequence is TGTGCCAGCAGCGCTGGACAGCGACAGCCCCAGCATTTT.

The V gene is TRBV11-2, the J gene TRBJ2-5; 7 bases are shared with TRBD2. Germline trimming cut 1 base from V and 5 bases from J; bases unmatched to any gene: 7. CDR1 SGHAT and CDR2 FQNNGV come from the germline V gene. This CDR3 has 15 residues. The CDR3 loop is CASSLAPGGGETQYF. The CDR3 DNA reads TGTGCCAGCAGCTTAGCCCCGGGAGGTGGGGAGACCCAGTACTTC.

The chain uses TRBV6-1 and TRBJ1-2; 9 bases fit TRBD1. CDR1 and CDR2 from the germline V gene are MNHNS and SASEGT. Trimming removed 8 bases from V and 8 bases from J; junction bases left unmatched: 15. The CDR3 is 15 residues long. The CDR3 DNA reads as TGTGCCAGCGCTGAACAGGGGGCGAGAATGGAGGGCTACACCTTC. It translates to CASAEQGARMEGYTF.

This chain connects TRBV6-5 to TRBJ2-2, with 8 bases aligning to TRBD2. V lost 6 bases to trimming and J lost 5 bases; unmatched junction nucleotides: 5. This CDR3 has 14 residues. From germline, CDR1 is MNHEY and CDR2 SVGAGI. DNA of the CDR3: TGTGCCAGCAGCCCGGGACTAGGAACCGGGGAGCTGTTTTTT. Translation: CASSPGLGTGELFF.

The genes are TRBV4-3 and TRBJ2-7; 11 bases fit TRBD2. Germline-derived CDR1 and CDR2 are LGHNA and YSLEER. V shed 1 base and J 6 bases; nucleotides not matched to a gene: 8. CDR3 size: 16 residues. CDR3 sequence (DNA): TGCGCCAGCAGCCAAGCGCTCACTAGCGGGAGAGGCGAGCAGTACTTC. Translating it yields CASSQALTSGRGEQYF.

The gene calls are TRBV5-1 and TRBJ1-4; D ambiguous. The V end lost 4 bases, the J end lost 8 bases, and 15 bases lay between the germline ends. Per the germline V gene, CDR1 is SGHRS and CDR2 is YFSETQ. This CDR3 spans 14 amino acids. In nucleotides, the CDR3 is TGCGCCAGCAGCCCCGGATTAAACGGGGAAAAACTGTTTTTT. Translating gives CASSPGLNGEKLFF.

This sequence joins TRBV7-9 and TRBJ1-4, with TRBD1 matching 8 bases. With V trimmed by 5 bases and J by 4 bases, 6 bases remained unmatched. The CDR3 is 15 residues long. Germline CDR1 and CDR2: SEHNR and FQNEAQ (reference sequence). CDR3 in DNA: TGTGCCAGCAGCCAGGGACAGGTCCTTAATGAAAAACTGTTTTTT. Translation gives CASSQGQVLNEKLFF.

This clone was seen a handful of times. The chain couples TRBV5-1 to TRBJ2-3, with 8 bases identical to TRBD1. With 4 bases clipped from V and 1 base from J, the junction kept 2 bases outside the gene matches. The CDR3 loop spans 14 amino acids. CDR1 is SGHRS and CDR2 is YFSETQ in the germline V gene. The DNA of the CDR3 is TGCGCCAGCAGCCGGGGACAGGGCACAGATACGCAGTATTTT. This encodes CASSRGQGTDTQYF.

This rearrangement joins TRBV5-1 to TRBJ1-1; D is unclear. V was trimmed by 3 bases and J by 1 base, leaving 13 bases between them. The CDR3 loop spans 15 amino acids. Looked up from germline, CDR1 is SGHRS and CDR2 is YFSETQ. Written as DNA, the CDR3 is TGCGCCAGCAGCTCCGACATGCCGGAGAACACTGAAGCTTTCTTT. Translation gives CASSSDMPENTEAFF.

This clone was counted only a few times. Compared with germline, one end of the junction differs, possibly owing to a read error. V is TRBV7-7 and J is TRBJ2-5, with D perhaps matching TRBD1 (6 bases). The germline gives CDR1 SSHAT, CDR2 FNYEAQ (reference sequence). The CDR3 is 15 amino acids. CDR3 coding DNA: TGTGCTAGCAGCTCCTCCAGATTGGGGGCAGAGACCCAGTACTTC. As protein: CASSSSRLGAETQYF. The whole variable domain, remainder taken from reference TRBV7-7 and TRBJ2-5, is GAGVSQSPRYKVTKRGQDVTLRCDPISSHATLYWYQQALGQGPEFLTYFNYEAQPDKSGLPSDRFSAERPEGSISTLTIQRTEQRDSAMYRCASSSSRLGAETQYFGPGTRLLVL.

This clone has just a few counts. The gene calls are TRBV7-2 and TRBJ2-7; 15 bases align to TRBD2. V shed 5 bases, J shed 1 base, and the junction held 3 bases outside the gene matches. This CDR3 contains 16 residues. Germline CDR1 SGHTA, CDR2 FQGNSA. The CDR3 reads CASSPGLAGGSYEQYF. In DNA form, the CDR3 reads TGTGCCAGCAGCCCGGGACTAGCGGGAGGTTCCTACGAGCAGTACTTC. The variable domain in full, completed from reference TRBV7-2 and TRBJ2-7, reads GAGVSQSPSNKVTEKGKDVELRCDPISGHTALYWYRQSLGQGLEFLIYFQGNSAPDKSGLPSDRFSAERTGGSVSTLTIQRTQQEDSAVYLCASSPGLAGGSYEQYFGPGTRLTVT.

There are a few counts of this clone. The J gene is TRBJ2-4, the V gene TRBV10-2, with 8 nucleotides matching TRBD2. Germline V gene sequence: CDR1 WSHSY, CDR2 SAAADI. V shed 3 bases and J 0 bases; nucleotides not matched to a gene: 13. CDR3 length: 19 amino acids. The CDR3 sequence is CASSDALRSGSLAKNIQYF. CDR3 nucleotides: TGCGCCAGCAGTGACGCCTTGAGGAGCGGGAGCTTAGCCAAAAACATTCAGTACTTC.

The J gene is TRBJ1-5, the V gene TRBV12-5; 7 bases fit TRBD1. CDR3 length: 14 amino acids. J was trimmed by 5 bases and V by 4 bases; bases with no gene match: 5. CDR1 LGHNT and CDR2 FRNRAP come from the germline V gene. The CDR3 DNA reads as TGTGCTAGTGGTTATGGACAGGTCCATCAGCCCCAGCATTTT. This sequence encodes CASGYGQVHQPQHF.

This chain connects TRBV27 to TRBJ2-7; D unresolved. Germline CDR1 is MNHEY and CDR2 is SMNVEV (reference sequence). Trimming stripped 1 base from V and 5 bases from J, with 15 bases between. The CDR3 length is 15 residues. The CDR3 loop is CASSLFGLELDEQYF. The CDR3 coding sequence is TGTGCCAGCAGTTTATTCGGGTTGGAACTGGACGAGCAGTACTTC.

The rearrangement uses TRBV9 and TRBJ1-6; 7 bases fit TRBD1. This CDR3 spans 16 amino acids. From germline, CDR1 is SGDLS and CDR2 YYNGEE. V shed 3 bases and J 0 bases; nucleotides not matched to a gene: 3. CDR3 amino acids: CASSGGTVSYNSPLHF. For the CDR3, the DNA is TGTGCCAGCAGCGGAGGGACAGTCTCCTATAATTCACCCCTCCACTTT.

This clone was detected only a few times. The chain couples TRBV30 to TRBJ2-7, with 8 nucleotides matching TRBD2. The junction had 12 bases not matched to a gene; V was cut back by 3 bases and J by 11 bases. The CDR3 spans 13 residues. In germline, CDR1 is GTSNPN, CDR2 SVGIG (reference sequence). This CDR3 is CAWSGAGGIAEYF. In DNA, the CDR3 is TGTGCCTGGAGCGGGGCGGGAGGAATCGCCGAGTACTTC.

The chain is built from TRBV15 and TRBJ2-3, with 8 bases identical to TRBD2. Germline V CDR1 and CDR2: LNHNV, YYDKDF (reference sequence). The junction had 0 bases not matched to a gene; V was cut back by 1 base and J by 9 bases. This CDR3 region has 12 residues. The CDR3 bases are TGTGCCACCAGCAGAGTAGCGGGAACGCAGTATTTT. This sequence encodes CATSRVAGTQYF.

In DNA form, the CDR3 reads TGTGCCAGCACGCCAGATCCACAGGCGATCACTGAAGCTTTCTTT. This encodes CASTPDPQAITEAFF. V and J are TRBV9 and TRBJ1-1, with D tentatively TRBD1 (5 bases). Germline CDR1 reads SGDLS; CDR2 reads YYNGEE. V was cut by 6 bases and J by 4 bases, with 19 bases left in between. The length of the CDR3 is 15 residues.